A selection of T cell receptor beta chains follows, all from one sample in a study of early T cells in non-severe SARS-CoV-2 infection. Each CDR3 protein is one row after TCRdb ran MiXCR on the 5' RACE reads. The sample records 69,000 or so distinct CDR3 sequences, 4.6% being singletons. The sequencing here drew on whole blood, taken at baseline. The receptors stem from an adult who was a healthcare worker with PCR-confirmed SARS-CoV-2 infection or an uninfected control (not recorded which). The donor label of this sample is uncertain. Both conserved end residues are part of each CDR3.

V gene	J gene	CDR3 protein
TRBV6-5	TRBJ1-1	CASSRDRIEAFF
TRBV14	TRBJ2-7	CASSQDGWGEQYF
TRBV4-3	TRBJ1-4	CASSQDGRGSNEKLFF
TRBV20-1	TRBJ1-2	CSAEQGDTYGYTF
TRBV25-1	TRBJ2-7	CASSRDFYEQYF
TRBV6-4	TRBJ2-3	CASSDLDTQYF
TRBV6-1	TRBJ1-1	CALTPGHLNTEAFF
TRBV11-2	TRBJ2-7	CASSSGPLEQYF
TRBV7-9	TRBJ2-1	CASSSTGGGYNEQFF
TRBV4-2	TRBJ1-5	CASSQPGQGSNQPQHF
TRBV29-1	TRBJ2-3	CSVDTDLTDTQYF
TRBV5-6	TRBJ2-1	CASSFSYNEQFF
TRBV9	TRBJ2-7	CASSVLAGHYEQYF
TRBV24-1	TRBJ2-3	CATSDGLAGGRADTQYF
TRBV7-2	TRBJ1-2	CASSLGTGTAGYGYTF
TRBV2	TRBJ2-1	CASSDEGNEQFF
TRBV29-1	TRBJ1-1	CSFLTGRTEAFF
TRBV7-2	TRBJ2-3	CASSLIRGDTQYF
TRBV10-2	TRBJ1-1	CATKTGIDNTEAFF
TRBV13	TRBJ1-5	CASSLGGQGSANQPQHF
TRBV19	TRBJ2-1	CASSHVYNEQFF
TRBV4-2	TRBJ2-1	CASSQDPGLAGYNEQFF
TRBV7-2	TRBJ2-2	CASSPWTGANTGELFF
TRBV4-1	TRBJ1-1	CASSQHTGFTEAFF
TRBV19	TRBJ2-7	CASSKPGQTNSYEQYF
TRBV20-1	TRBJ1-4	CSGGTGDEKLFF
TRBV29-1	TRBJ2-3	CSVERLAGSTDTQYF
TRBV7-7	TRBJ2-3	CASSLLGRDTDTQYF
TRBV12-3/TRBV12-4	TRBJ1-1	CASATLRGGASTEAFF
TRBV30	TRBJ2-7	CAWSKTGGTYEQYF
TRBV20-1	TRBJ2-3	CSALDPTGLDTQYF
TRBV20-1	TRBJ1-2	CSASIPGNYGYTF
TRBV12-3/TRBV12-4	TRBJ1-5	CASSLSRGGQQPQHF
TRBV28	TRBJ1-6	CASSLYRRRDSPLHF
TRBV11-3	TRBJ1-1	CASSLGQGDTNTEAFF
TRBV3-1	TRBJ1-2	CASSQREDGYGYTF
TRBV2	TRBJ1-3	CASSEGQTVGNTIYF
TRBV27	TRBJ1-2	CASRRTEGLLVYGYTF
TRBV20-1	TRBJ2-5	CSATLAGTYQETQYF
TRBV6-1	TRBJ2-1	CATFRAGGNSYNEQFF
TRBV11-3	TRBJ2-1	CASSFEDSSYNEQFF
TRBV7-2	TRBJ2-3	CASSLSGGGFVDTQYF
TRBV7-9	TRBJ1-1	CASSLASDNTEAFF
TRBV11-2	TRBJ2-1	CASSLLQGVINEQFF
TRBV10-1	TRBJ1-1	CASSESHIGAFF
TRBV4-3	TRBJ2-5	CASSQGTSGQETQYF
TRBV5-4	TRBJ1-6	CASSLRQPNSPLHF
TRBV20-1	TRBJ1-4	CSANRGTTNEKLFF
TRBV18	TRBJ1-3	CASSVSDRASGNTIYF
TRBV27	TRBJ2-3	CASSLSGGWVTDTQYF
TRBV7-2	TRBJ2-7	CASSQDRGYEQYF